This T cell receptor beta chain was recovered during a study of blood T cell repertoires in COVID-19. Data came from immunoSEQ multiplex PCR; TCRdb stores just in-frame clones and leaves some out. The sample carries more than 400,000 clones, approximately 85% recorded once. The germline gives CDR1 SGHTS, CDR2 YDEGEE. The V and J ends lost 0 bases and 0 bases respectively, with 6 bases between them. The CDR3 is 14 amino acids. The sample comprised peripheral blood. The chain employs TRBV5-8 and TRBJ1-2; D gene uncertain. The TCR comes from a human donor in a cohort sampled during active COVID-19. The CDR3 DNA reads TGTGCCAGCAGCTTGGTGACAACTAACTATGGCTACACCTTC. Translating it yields CASSLVTTNYGYTF.